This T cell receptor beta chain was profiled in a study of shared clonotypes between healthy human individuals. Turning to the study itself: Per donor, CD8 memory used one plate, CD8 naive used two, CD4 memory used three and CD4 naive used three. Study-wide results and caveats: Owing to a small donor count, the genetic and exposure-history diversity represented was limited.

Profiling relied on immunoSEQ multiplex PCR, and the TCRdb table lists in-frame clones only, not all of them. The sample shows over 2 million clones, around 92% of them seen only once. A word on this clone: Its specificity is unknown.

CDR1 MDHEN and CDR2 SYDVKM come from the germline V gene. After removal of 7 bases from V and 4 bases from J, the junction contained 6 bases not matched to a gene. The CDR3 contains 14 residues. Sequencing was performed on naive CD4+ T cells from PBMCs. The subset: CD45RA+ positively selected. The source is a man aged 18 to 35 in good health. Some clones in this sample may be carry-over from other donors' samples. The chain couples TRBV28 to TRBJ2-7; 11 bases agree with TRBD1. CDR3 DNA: TGTGCCAGCACCCGGGGGGACAGGGGGTACGAGCAGTACTTC. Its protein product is CASTRGDRGYEQYF.